This T cell receptor (beta chain) was identified during a study of blood T cell repertoires in COVID-19. Clones were sequenced by immunoSEQ multiplex PCR, and TCRdb holds only the in-frame ones, with some missing. The data contain about 91,000 clones, about 77% of them singletons. V shed 4 bases and J 2 bases; nucleotides not matched to a gene: 7. Germline CDR1 and CDR2: MDHEN and SYDVKM. This CDR3 is built from 17 residues. This TCR was recovered from a woman over 75 with acute or convalescent COVID-19. Material: peripheral blood. The chain has TRBV28 and TRBJ2-1, with 11 bases identical to TRBD2. The CDR3 sequence is CASSSLRLAGPYNEQFF. The CDR3 bases are TGTGCCAGCAGTTCTCTTAGACTAGCGGGACCCTACAATGAGCAGTTCTTC.